The 8 T cell receptor beta chains below all came from one sample that was sequenced in a study of cytomegalovirus exposure and HLA in healthy donors. PCR was performed using 60 Vbeta and 13 Jbeta primers. TCRdb's copy holds only in-frame clones and misses some; the assay was immunoSEQ multiplex PCR. The sample carries approximately 120,000 clones, 73% recorded once. Material: PBMCs. These receptors all come from a man in his 60s in good health and CMV-seropositive.

The V call is TRBV7-6, the J call TRBJ2-7; 11 nucleotides match TRBD1. The CDR3 length is 15 residues. CDR1 SGHVS and CDR2 FNYEAQ come from the germline V gene. J gave up 3 bases and V 1 base, and 2 bases lay outside the gene matches. The CDR3 region has the DNA TGTGCCAGCAGCTTAGGTGGGACAGGGGGCTACGAGCAGTACTTC. Protein: CASSLGGTGGYEQYF.

The V and J genes are TRBV4-1 and TRBJ1-2, with D perhaps matching TRBD1 (5 bases). Trimming pared 0 bases from V and 6 bases from J, leaving 20 bases between. The CDR3 has 17 residues. CDR1 is MGHRA, CDR2 YSYEKL, per germline. CDR3 nucleotides: TGCGCCAGCAGCCAAGACTTTAAGGTCAGGGTGAAGGATGGCTACACCTTC. It encodes CASSQDFKVRVKDGYTF.

The rearrangement joins TRBV28 to TRBJ1-2; 7 nucleotides line up with TRBD1. Germline loops: CDR1 MDHEN, CDR2 SYDVKM. V shed 2 bases and J 7 bases; nucleotides not matched to a gene: 7. The CDR3 spans 14 residues. The CDR3 is CASSLLRQGAGYTF. The CDR3 DNA reads TGTGCCAGCAGTTTACTCAGACAGGGCGCTGGCTACACCTTC.

This rearrangement joins TRBV23-1 to TRBJ1-5, with D uncertain. TRBV23-1 is an ORF, with its function uncertain. V lost 4 bases and J 0 bases, leaving 7 bases between the germline ends. CDR3 length: 14 residues. The CDR3 DNA is TGCGCCAGCAGTCCCAGGTTTAGCAATCAGCCCCAGCATTTT. This gives the protein CASSPRFSNQPQHF.

The rearrangement joins TRBV25-1 to TRBJ2-3; 9 bases agree with TRBD1. J gave up 1 base and V 6 bases, and 2 bases lay outside the gene matches. Per the germline V gene, CDR1 is MGHDK and CDR2 is SYGVNS. This CDR3 comprises 14 residues. CDR3 sequence: CASSRTGGTDTQYF. CDR3 nucleotide sequence: TGTGCCAGCAGCCGGACAGGGGGCACAGATACGCAGTATTTT.

This rearrangement joins TRBV9 to TRBJ2-1; TRBD2 matches 11 bases. This CDR3 has 13 amino acids. The germline V gene has CDR1 SGDLS and CDR2 YYNGEE. Unmatched junction bases numbered 5, after V lost 3 bases and J lost 12 bases. The CDR3 here is CASSEGLAGSQFF. The CDR3, as DNA: TGTGCCAGCAGCGAAGGACTAGCGGGTTCGCAGTTCTTC.

The rearrangement links TRBV13 to TRBJ2-2; 8 nucleotides align to TRBD1. This CDR3 is 18 amino acids long. Germline V gene lookup returns CDR1 PRHDT and CDR2 FYEKMQ (reference sequence). The junction had 15 bases not matched to a gene; V was cut back by 5 bases and J by 4 bases. CDR3 in DNA: TGTGCCAGCAGCCTAACGGCTGCGGGACAGGAGTTCACCGGGGAGCTGTTTTTT. This encodes CASSLTAAGQEFTGELFF.

The chain is built from TRBV2 and TRBJ2-2, with TRBD2 matching over 13 bases. The CDR3 is 15 amino acids. V shed 5 bases, J shed 6 bases, and the junction held 3 bases outside the gene matches. The germline V gene has CDR1 SNHLY and CDR2 FYNNEI. The CDR3 reads CASSTSGGASGELFF. CDR3 bases: TGTGCCAGCAGTACTAGCGGGGGGGCCTCCGGGGAGCTGTTTTTT.